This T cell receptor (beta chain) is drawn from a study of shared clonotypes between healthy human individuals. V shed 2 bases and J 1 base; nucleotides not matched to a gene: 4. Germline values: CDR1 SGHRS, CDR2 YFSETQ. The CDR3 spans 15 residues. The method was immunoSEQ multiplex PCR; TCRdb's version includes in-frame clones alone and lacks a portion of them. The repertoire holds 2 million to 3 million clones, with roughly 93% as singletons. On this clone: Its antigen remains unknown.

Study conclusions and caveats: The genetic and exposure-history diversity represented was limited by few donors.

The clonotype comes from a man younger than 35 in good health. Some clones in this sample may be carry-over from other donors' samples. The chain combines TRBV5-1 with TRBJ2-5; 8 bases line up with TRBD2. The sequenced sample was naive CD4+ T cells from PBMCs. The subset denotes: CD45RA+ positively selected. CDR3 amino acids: CASSLMSGSQETQYF. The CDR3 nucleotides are TGCGCCAGCAGCTTAATGAGCGGGAGCCAAGAGACCCAGTACTTC.